Listed here are 26 T cell receptor beta chains from one sample, sequenced in a study of molecular identifiers for immune sequencing clone quantification. TCRdb reanalysed the PCR reads using MiXCR and keeps one entry per CDR3 protein. Altogether approximately 500,000 distinct CDR3 sequences are present, around a fifth being singletons, with the ten largest covering 0.7% to 0.95%. What was sequenced was naive CD8+ T cells from blood, with Jurkat cell RNA spiked in. Stated subset: FACS-sorted CD8+CD4-CCR7+CD45RA+ naive T cells. These receptors were obtained from a human donor in good health. Some libraries in this study had Jurkat cell RNA spiked in.

This clonotype was observed at least ten times. The chain is built from TRBV12-3 or TRBV12-4 and TRBJ2-7; D perhaps matches TRBD1 (5 bases). Trimming shortened V by 5 bases and J by 4 bases, and 12 bases separated the two germline ends. The CDR3 contains 13 residues. CDR3 nucleotide sequence: TGTGCCAGCAGTCACCGAGCAGGGTACGAGCAGTACTTC. Translation: CASSHRAGYEQYF.

This clonotype has a handful of counts. This chain connects TRBV5-4 to TRBJ1-2, with D tentatively TRBD1 (6 bases). The CDR3 length is 16 residues. V dropped 1 base and J dropped 1 base, with 14 bases sitting between them. In germline, CDR1 is SGHNT, CDR2 YYREEE (reference sequence). Here the CDR3 DNA reads TGTGCCAGCAGCTTGATCGGGACAACTCATAACTATGGCTACACCTTC. The encoded protein is CASSLIGTTHNYGYTF.

This clonotype occurred a few times. V gene TRBV12-3 or TRBV12-4 combines with J gene TRBJ2-7; a weak D match, TRBD1 (7 bases). The V and J ends lost 5 bases and 5 bases respectively, with 19 bases between them. This CDR3 is built from 15 residues. CDR3: CASSPPGRGVHEQYF. CDR3 nucleotide sequence: TGTGCCAGCAGTCCACCGGGCAGGGGGGTCCACGAGCAGTACTTC.

This chain uses TRBV7-6 with TRBJ1-4; D is possibly TRBD1 (6 bases). V lost 4 bases and J 0 bases, leaving 15 bases between the germline ends. This CDR3 contains 17 residues. Germline values: CDR1 SGHVS, CDR2 FNYEAQ. The CDR3 region has the DNA TGTGCCAGCAGCTGGGACACTCGCGAATCAACTAATGAAAAACTGTTTTTT. Translation gives CASSWDTRESTNEKLFF.

The chain has TRBV5-1 and TRBJ2-1; a weak D match, TRBD2 (5 bases). V was clipped by 0 bases and J by 8 bases, with 21 bases between them. CDR1 and CDR2 (germline): SGHRS, YFSETQ. The length of the CDR3 is 17 residues. Written as DNA, the CDR3 is TGCGCCAGCAGCTTGGATTTTCGGAAAGCTAGCACCGATGAGCAGTTCTTC. This translates into CASSLDFRKASTDEQFF. The full variable domain, with the rest looked up from reference TRBV5-1 and TRBJ2-1, is KAGVTQTPRYLIKTRGQQVTLSCSPISGHRSVSWYQQTPGQGLQFLFEYFSETQRNKGNFPGRFSGRQFSNSRSEMNVSTLELGDSALYLCASSLDFRKASTDEQFFGPGTRLTVL.

This clonotype was detected only once. V is TRBV28 and J is TRBJ2-1; D not certain. The germline V and J ends were trimmed by 4 bases and 6 bases, with 13 bases remaining between them. This CDR3 spans 14 amino acids. CDR1 and CDR2 from the germline V gene are MDHEN and SYDVKM. The CDR3 is CASSSRGEFNEQFF. CDR3 sequence (DNA): TGTGCCAGCAGTTCACGTGGAGAGTTCAATGAGCAGTTCTTC. The entire variable domain, with the rest obtained from reference TRBV28 and TRBJ2-1, is as follows: DVKVTQSSRYLVKRTGEKVFLECVQDMDHENMFWYRQDPGLGLRLIYFSYDVKMKEKGDIPEGYSVSREKKERFSLILESASTNQTSMYLCASSSRGEFNEQFFGPGTRLTVL.

The J gene is TRBJ2-7, the V gene TRBV6-2 or TRBV6-3, with unresolved D. The germline V gene has CDR1 MNHEY and CDR2 SVGEGT. Trimming cost V 2 bases and J 4 bases, with 6 bases left between them. CDR3 length equals 12 residues. The CDR3 DNA reads TGTGCCAGCAGTTACCGCTGGTACGAGCAGTACTTC. This codes for CASSYRWYEQYF.

This clonotype was detected many times. The rearrangement uses TRBV7-2 and TRBJ2-1; no reliable D call. Trimming pared 0 bases from V and 0 bases from J, leaving 12 bases between. This CDR3 spans 17 amino acids. Germline V gene lookup returns CDR1 SGHTA and CDR2 FQGNSA. DNA for the CDR3: TGTGCCAGCAGCTTAGCGAAGACCGGAAGCTCCTACAATGAGCAGTTCTTC. Translating it yields CASSLAKTGSSYNEQFF.

Worth noting for this clonotype: A read error may produce the germline difference seen at one junction end. The chain recombines TRBV20-1 with TRBJ1-2, with 10 positions matching TRBD1. Germline V gene sequence: CDR1 DFQATT, CDR2 SNEGSKA (reference sequence). This CDR3 region has 16 residues. DNA of the CDR3: TGCAGTGCCCTATCGACAGGGGGCGGTATTCTTTATGGCTACGCCTTC. Amino acids: CSALSTGGGILYGYAF.

V gene TRBV21-1 combines with J gene TRBJ1-5. TRBV21-1 is assigned pseudogene status. CDR3 size: 10 residues. In nucleotides, the CDR3 is TGTGCCAGCAGCAATCAGCCCCAGCATTTT. Protein sequence: CASSNQPQHF.

On this clonotype itself: A much larger clonotype is one base distant, so this may be a read error. The conserved phenylalanine or tryptophan normally closing the CDR3 is absent here, so this likely arose from a read error. The chain is built from TRBV20-1 and TRBJ2-7, with 11 positions matching TRBD2. Per germline, CDR1 DFQATT and CDR2 SNEGSKA (reference sequence). J was trimmed by 2 bases and V by 6 bases; bases with no gene match: 6. CDR3 length equals 14 residues. The CDR3 here is CSAPGTSGTYEQYS. The CDR3 DNA follows: TGCAGTGCCCCCGGGACTAGCGGCACCTACGAGCAGTACTCC.

This clonotype was seen a few times. The genes are TRBV27 and TRBJ2-7; D gene uncertain. Looked up from germline, CDR1 is MNHEY and CDR2 is SMNVEV (reference sequence). Trimming took off 5 bases at V and 1 base at J, with 12 bases between the two ends. The CDR3 is made up of 14 amino acids. CDR3 protein: CASSHPGPSYEQYF. In DNA, the CDR3 is TGTGCCAGCAGTCATCCAGGACCTTCCTACGAGCAGTACTTC.

Of note for this clonotype: A read error may account for a junction end that differs from germline. The chain is built from TRBV7-2 and TRBJ2-1, with D possibly being TRBD2 (5 bases). Germline CDR1 and CDR2: SGHTA and FQGNSA. This CDR3 is 12 amino acids long. The CDR3 bases are TGTGCCAGTAGCTTAGGAGGCTATGAGCAGTCCTTC. It translates to CASSLGGYEQSF.

This clonotype was picked up a small number of times. The chain couples TRBV11-3 to TRBJ2-1; D remains ambiguous. The CDR3 has 14 amino acids. Germline V gives CDR1 SGHNT, CDR2 YENEEA. V was clipped by 0 bases and J by 5 bases, with 8 bases between them. This chain's CDR3 is CASSLEATDNEQFF. CDR3 coding DNA: TGTGCCAGCAGCTTAGAAGCCACTGACAATGAGCAGTTCTTC. Filled out from reference TRBV11-3 and TRBJ2-1, the complete variable domain reads EAGVVQSPRYKIIEKKQPVAFWCNPISGHNTLYWYLQNLGQGPELLIRYENEEAVDDSQLPKDRFSAERLKGVDSTLKIQPAELGDSAVYLCASSLEATDNEQFFGPGTRLTVL.

The V call is TRBV15, the J call TRBJ2-5, with D unclear. The CDR3 runs to 16 residues. The germline CDR1 and CDR2 sequences are LNHNV and YYDKDF (reference sequence). V was shortened by 5 bases and J by 5 bases, with 21 bases between the two germline ends. CDR3 coding DNA: TGTGCCACCAGCGCTCCGTTGAGCGTCGGGTGGGAGACCCAGTACTTC. This sequence encodes CATSAPLSVGWETQYF.

There are a few counts of this clonotype. This chain links TRBV3-1 with TRBJ1-1, with D unresolved. Deletions cut 4 bases from V and 0 bases from J, with 9 bases between. Germline CDR1 LGHDT, CDR2 YNNKEL (reference sequence). The length of the CDR3 is 14 residues. The CDR3 DNA reads TGTGCCAGCAGCCCGGTCACTTTGAACACTGAAGCTTTCTTT. This translates into CASSPVTLNTEAFF.

This clonotype turned up a few times. This chain uses TRBV7-9 with TRBJ2-3; either TRBD1 or TRBD2 may supply D (5 bases each). The CDR3 is 16 amino acids. Germline values: CDR1 SEHNR, CDR2 FQNEAQ (reference sequence). Trimming removed 3 bases at V and 0 bases at J, with 13 bases between. Here the CDR3 reads CASSLAVGESTDTQYF. The CDR3 coding sequence is TGTGCCAGCAGCTTGGCAGTGGGGGAGAGCACAGATACGCAGTATTTT.

This clonotype was recorded at least ten times. V and J are TRBV4-3 and TRBJ2-3; D gene unclear. Trimming left V 1 base short and J 5 bases short, with 4 bases between. There are 12 residues in the CDR3. Germline CDR1 LGHNA, CDR2 YSLEER. CDR3 residues: CASSQGGDTQYF. Here the CDR3 DNA reads TGCGCCAGCAGCCAAGGAGGAGATACGCAGTATTTT.

This clonotype was counted a few times. This chain's CDR3 is CAISPEASGRDEQYF. The CDR3 coding sequence is TGTGCCATCAGCCCAGAGGCTAGCGGGAGAGATGAGCAGTACTTC. The V gene is TRBV10-3, the J gene TRBJ2-7, with 10 bases matching TRBD2. Losses at the gene ends were 6 bases for V and 7 bases for J; bases not matched to a gene: 12. The CDR3 covers 15 residues. Germline V gene data show CDR1 as ENHRY and CDR2 as SYGVKD.

This clonotype was found a few times. This chain links TRBV20-1 with TRBJ2-4; D is undetermined. In germline, CDR1 is DFQATT, CDR2 SNEGSKA (reference sequence). Trimming removed 2 bases from V and 0 bases from J, with 11 bases in between. The CDR3 totals 15 residues. Here the CDR3 reads CSARSSYLAKNIQYF. Written as DNA, the CDR3 is TGCAGTGCTAGATCCAGCTACTTAGCCAAAAACATTCAGTACTTC.

As concerns this clonotype: A read error is likely, as this CDR3 ends without the conserved phenylalanine or tryptophan. The rearrangement uses TRBV24-1 and TRBJ2-1; 9 bases line up with TRBD1. Germline assignment: CDR1 KGHDR and CDR2 SFDVKD. The CDR3 runs 16 residues. The J segment lost 7 bases and the V segment lost 3 bases, leaving 9 bases of the junction unmatched. The CDR3 nucleotides are TGTGCCACCAGTGATCCCCACAGGGGGCCCGGGAATGAGCAGTTCTCC. Encoded protein: CATSDPHRGPGNEQFS.

V usage is TRBV6-2 or TRBV6-3 and J usage is TRBJ2-7; D ambiguous. CDR3 length: 12 amino acids. Germline V gives CDR1 MNHEY, CDR2 SVGEGT. V shed 3 bases and J shed 6 bases, with 9 bases lying between them. As DNA, the CDR3 is TGTGCCAGCAGTTATTTGGGTTCCGAGCAGTACTTC. Translating gives CASSYLGSEQYF.

A note on this clonotype: The junction departs from the called germline gene at one end, perhaps through a read error. The chain employs TRBV11-3 and TRBJ2-1; 10 bases agree with TRBD1. Germline V gene data show CDR1 as SGHNT and CDR2 as YENEEA. The CDR3 has 15 amino acids. In DNA form, the CDR3 reads TGTGCCAGCAGCTACGGGACAGGGGACCGGAATGAGCAGTCCTTC. It codes for CASSYGTGDRNEQSF.

Many counts were recorded for this clonotype. The rearrangement joins TRBV1 to TRBJ1-2; TRBD1 is the table's D call, not checked against the DNA. TRBV1 is annotated as a pseudogene. This CDR3 has 13 amino acids. The CDR3 bases are TGCACCAGCAGCCCAAGGACAGCGTATGGCTACACCTTC. Translated: CTSSPRTAYGYTF.

A word on this clonotype: A read error may be the cause here, since a much bigger clone is one base away. V usage is TRBV7-9 and J usage is TRBJ2-7; D is uncertain. The CDR3 extends over 12 amino acids. Germline CDR1 SEHNR, CDR2 FQNEAQ (reference sequence). The CDR3 region is CASSFLRREQCF. CDR3 bases: TGTGCCAGCAGCTTTTTACGGCGCGAGCAGTGCTTC.

This clonotype came up a few times. V gene TRBV2 combines with J gene TRBJ2-2; 7 bases agree with TRBD1. V lost 0 bases, J lost 3 bases, and 7 bases stayed unmatched. CDR1 is SNHLY and CDR2 is FYNNEI in the germline V gene. The CDR3 consists of 17 residues. The CDR3 bases are TGTGCCAGCAGTGAAGCGGGCCAGGGGGTTTACACCGGGGAGCTGTTTTTT. Translated: CASSEAGQGVYTGELFF.